The 5 T cell receptor beta chains given below trace back to one sample, sequenced in a study of sequential checkpoint blockade in melanoma. Treatment: randomized to nivolumab then ipilimumab (arm A) or the reverse (arm B). TCRdb's copy holds only in-frame clones and misses some; the assay was immunoSEQ multiplex PCR. The sample includes under 9,500 clones, about 57% seen only once; the top ten take about 39%. Sequencing used CD8+ T cells sorted from blood (inferred from file names), obtained from a patient given nivolumab and ipilimumab in sequence. The receptors were gathered from a human donor with melanoma.

This clone was found once. The rearrangement joins TRBV6-1 to TRBJ2-3; the D gene is possibly TRBD2 (6 bases). The germline CDR1 and CDR2 sequences are MNHNS and SASEGT. The CDR3 has 16 residues. Trimming shortened V by 0 bases and J by 1 base, and 11 bases separated the two germline ends. The CDR3 sequence: CASSEAPGGGTDTQYF. The CDR3 region has the DNA TGTGCCAGCAGTGAAGCGCCTGGCGGGGGCACAGATACGCAGTATTTT.

This clone came up a few times. The chain joins TRBV6-4 to TRBJ2-1; 10 bases are a match to TRBD2. Germline CDR1 is MRHNA and CDR2 is SNTAGT. The CDR3 has 14 amino acids. Trimming removed 2 bases from V and 11 bases from J; junction bases left unmatched: 6. CDR3 nucleotide sequence: TGTGCCAGCAGTGACGGAGCGGGAGGGGACAAGCAGTTCTTC. It specifies CASSDGAGGDKQFF.

This clone was counted only a few times. V is TRBV6-5 and J is TRBJ2-7; 9 positions match TRBD1. The germline V gene has CDR1 MNHEY and CDR2 SVGAGI. The CDR3 is 14 amino acids. The junction had 6 bases not matched to a gene; V was cut back by 6 bases and J by 3 bases. The CDR3, as DNA: TGTGCCAGCAGCCCCGACAGGGGGATCTACGAGCAGTACTTC. Protein product: CASSPDRGIYEQYF.

The CDR3: CAIQRAGQGREQYF. In DNA form, the CDR3 reads TGTGCCATTCAGAGGGCGGGACAGGGGCGCGAGCAGTACTTC. The chain couples TRBV6-6 to TRBJ2-7; 10 positions match TRBD1. CDR3 size: 14 residues. The germline CDR1 and CDR2 sequences are MNHNY and SVGAGI (reference sequence). Trimming took 10 bases from V and 6 from J; bases not matched to a gene: 12.

The chain couples TRBV4-1 to TRBJ1-5, with a possible D match to TRBD1 (5 bases). Trimming left V 4 bases short and J 6 bases short, with 16 bases between. Germline lookup yields CDR1 MGHRA and CDR2 YSYEKL. CDR3 size: 15 residues. The CDR3 sequence is CASSPGGGRGQPQHF. The CDR3, as DNA: TGCGCCAGCAGCCCGGGGGGGGGAAGAGGTCAGCCCCAGCATTTT.